One and the same sample provided the 22 T cell receptor beta chains below, sequenced in a study of radiation and T cells in renal cell carcinoma. Clones were sequenced by immunoSEQ multiplex PCR, and TCRdb holds only the in-frame ones, with some missing. The table shows 100,000 to 150,000 clones, with 81% occurring only once. Noted time point: blood 2 weeks post-SBRT. Indicated treatment: 15 Gy SBRT to primary tumor, nephrectomy 4 weeks later. This material consisted of blood, taken from a patient whose treatment included radiotherapy and nephrectomy. The receptors here all came from a man over 45 with renal cell carcinoma.

About this clone itself: At one boundary the junction diverges from the germline segment, which might be a read error. V and J are TRBV6-1 and TRBJ2-7, with D possibly TRBD1 on 5 matching bases. Germline V gene lookup returns CDR1 MNHNS and CDR2 SASEGT. The CDR3 contains 11 residues. The CDR3 sequence: CATAKAYEQYF. In DNA form, the CDR3 reads TGCGCGACAGCGAAAGCCTACGAGCAGTACTTC.

The chain recombines TRBV6-5 with TRBJ2-3; 8 bases line up with TRBD2. This CDR3 is 13 amino acids long. The trim removed 6 bases at V and 6 bases at J, leaving 5 bases unmatched. Germline V gene sequence: CDR1 MNHEY, CDR2 SVGAGI. CDR3 amino acids: CASRNLAGDTQYF. CDR3 bases: TGTGCCAGCAGAAATTTAGCGGGGGATACGCAGTATTTT.

This chain joins TRBV6-5 and TRBJ1-2; 7 bases are a match to TRBD1. The J segment lost 8 bases and the V segment lost 5 bases, leaving 8 bases of the junction unmatched. The CDR3 length is 13 residues. CDR1 is MNHEY and CDR2 is SVGAGI in the germline V gene. In nucleotides, the CDR3 is TGTGCCAGCAGTCAGAGGGGGCTTACGGGCTACACCTTC. Encoded protein: CASSQRGLTGYTF.

The gene calls are TRBV4-1 and TRBJ2-2; 9 nucleotides agree with TRBD2. Germline V gives CDR1 MGHRA, CDR2 YSYEKL. V lost 1 base, J lost 4 bases, and 4 bases stayed unmatched. The length of the CDR3 is 16 residues. DNA for the CDR3: TGCGCCAGCAGCCAAGCACTAGCGGGTGGCACCGGGGAGCTGTTTTTT. Protein product: CASSQALAGGTGELFF.

On this clone itself: At one end the junction does not follow the germline gene, possibly because of a read error. The chain combines TRBV6-5 with TRBJ1-2; D ambiguous. Per germline, CDR1 MNHEY and CDR2 SVGAGI. This CDR3 spans 14 amino acids. CDR3 DNA sequence: TGTGCCAGCAGAACTCCGGGATCGTCTTATGTCTACACCTTC. Translation: CASRTPGSSYVYTF.

The chain joins TRBV2 to TRBJ2-1; D gene ambiguous. With 5 bases removed from V and 4 bases from J, the gap between germline ends came to 12 bases. The V gene's germline CDR1 is SNHLY and CDR2 FYNNEI. CDR3 length: 14 residues. CDR3 loop: CASSIVSRYNEQFF. The CDR3 DNA reads as TGTGCCAGCAGTATTGTCTCCCGTTACAATGAGCAGTTCTTC.

The rearrangement links TRBV18 to TRBJ1-1; a weak D match, TRBD1 (5 bases). This CDR3 has 13 residues. Germline assignment: CDR1 KGHSH and CDR2 LQKENI. The V and J ends lost 6 bases and 3 bases respectively, with 11 bases between them. Here the CDR3 reads CASSQGRDTEAFF. The CDR3 DNA follows: TGTGCCAGCTCCCAGGGCAGGGACACTGAAGCTTTCTTT.

This clone was observed once. The chain has TRBV27 and TRBJ1-1; D uncertain. The CDR3 is made up of 14 amino acids. Per the germline V gene, CDR1 is MNHEY and CDR2 is SMNVEV (reference sequence). The V and J ends lost 6 bases and 0 bases respectively, with 11 bases between them. The CDR3 region is CASSRDRMNTEAFF. The CDR3 DNA reads TGTGCCAGCAGCCGTGACCGGATGAACACTGAAGCTTTCTTT.

This chain links TRBV28 with TRBJ2-3, with D uncertain. CDR3 length equals 14 residues. The V end lost 2 bases, the J end lost 5 bases, and 11 bases lay between the germline ends. The V gene's germline CDR1 is MDHEN and CDR2 SYDVKM. The CDR3 DNA reads as TGTGCCAGCAGTTTAACGACCCCCCAAGATACGCAGTATTTT. It encodes CASSLTTPQDTQYF.

This clone showed up just once. The chain has TRBV11-3 and TRBJ2-2; TRBD1 matches at 9 bases. The junction had 8 bases not matched to a gene; V was cut back by 3 bases and J by 6 bases. Germline CDR1 SGHNT, CDR2 YENEEA. The CDR3 spans 16 residues. CDR3 sequence: CASSFSGTGLPGELFF. DNA for the CDR3: TGTGCCAGCAGCTTCTCCGGGACAGGGTTACCCGGGGAGCTGTTTTTT.

The chain combines TRBV11-1 with TRBJ1-1, with D uncertain. Trimming shortened V by 2 bases and J by 1 base, and 5 bases separated the two germline ends. The CDR3 has 13 amino acids. Germline V CDR1 and CDR2: SGHAT, FQDESV (reference sequence). The DNA of the CDR3 is TGTGCCAGCAGCTTAATAGAGAACACTGAAGCTTTCTTT. Protein sequence: CASSLIENTEAFF.

V and J are TRBV7-2 and TRBJ2-7, with 7 bases identical to TRBD2. After removal of 3 bases from V and 1 base from J, the junction contained 3 bases not matched to a gene. The CDR3 consists of 14 residues. In germline, CDR1 is SGHTA, CDR2 FQGNSA. The CDR3 is CASSFLAESYEQYF. CDR3 nucleotides: TGTGCCAGCAGCTTCCTAGCGGAGTCCTACGAGCAGTACTTC.

This chain joins TRBV7-8 and TRBJ2-1; maybe TRBD2 (5 bases). Germline lookup yields CDR1 SGHVS and CDR2 FQNEAQ. The CDR3 spans 13 residues. V lost 2 bases to trimming and J lost 9 bases, with 11 bases between them. DNA of the CDR3: TGTGCCAGCAGCTTATTTTCCGGAGGTGAGCAGTTCTTC. This sequence encodes CASSLFSGGEQFF.

The V gene is TRBV30, the J gene TRBJ1-2, with D hard to call. Germline CDR1 reads GTSNPN; CDR2 reads SVGIG (reference sequence). Trimming took 0 bases from V and 8 from J, leaving 10 bases between them. The CDR3 is 12 residues long. The CDR3 loop is CAWSVGPAGYTF. CDR3 bases: TGTGCCTGGAGTGTAGGACCAGCGGGCTACACCTTC.

The V and J genes are TRBV10-3 and TRBJ1-3; no clear D. Germline assignment: CDR1 ENHRY and CDR2 SYGVKD. Trimming left V 4 bases short and J 0 bases short, with 10 bases between. This CDR3 region has 15 residues. CDR3 sequence: CAISVDRSSGNTIYF. Written as DNA, the CDR3 is TGTGCCATCAGTGTGGACCGAAGCTCTGGAAACACCATATATTTT.

The J gene is TRBJ2-5, the V gene TRBV30, with a weak D call TRBD1 (5 bases). Between the trimmed V and J ends, which lost 3 bases and 4 bases, there was a span of 12 bases. Per the germline V gene, CDR1 is GTSNPN and CDR2 is SVGIG (reference sequence). The CDR3 is 13 residues long. The CDR3 sequence: CAWSRQGRETQYF. The CDR3 bases are TGTGCCTGGAGCCGGCAGGGAAGAGAGACCCAGTACTTC.

This clone was seen a few times. V gene TRBV5-1 combines with J gene TRBJ2-1; D could derive from TRBD1 or TRBD2 (5 bases each). The V gene lost 1 base and the J gene lost 4 bases, with 15 bases spanning the gap. Germline lookup yields CDR1 SGHRS and CDR2 YFSETQ. This CDR3 comprises 16 residues. The CDR3 DNA is TGCGCCAGCAGCTTGACAAGACAGTCGGGGTACAATGAGCAGTTCTTC. Amino acid sequence: CASSLTRQSGYNEQFF. The whole variable domain, remainder taken from reference TRBV5-1 and TRBJ2-1, is KAGVTQTPRYLIKTRGQQVTLSCSPISGHRSVSWYQQTPGQGLQFLFEYFSETQRNKGNFPGRFSGRQFSNSRSEMNVSTLELGDSALYLCASSLTRQSGYNEQFFGPGTRLTVL.

The gene calls are TRBV28 and TRBJ2-7, with no clear D. Germline V lookup: CDR1 MDHEN, CDR2 SYDVKM. Trimming pared 7 bases from V and 5 bases from J, leaving 18 bases between. The length of the CDR3 is 14 residues. CDR3 in DNA: TGTGCCAGCACCGTGGGGATCATTAGAGACGAGCAGTACTTC. This translates into CASTVGIIRDEQYF.

The chain recombines TRBV20-1 with TRBJ2-7; D is undetermined. V was shortened by 1 base and J by 4 bases, with 5 bases between the two germline ends. CDR1 and CDR2 (germline): DFQATT, SNEGSKA (reference sequence). The CDR3 spans 11 residues. The CDR3 loop is CSARVLYEQYF. The DNA of the CDR3 is TGCAGTGCTAGAGTCCTATACGAGCAGTACTTC.

V usage is TRBV7-9 and J usage is TRBJ1-5, with a tentative D call TRBD1 (6 bases). Trimming removed 3 bases at V and 6 bases at J, with 12 bases between. CDR3 length equals 14 residues. Germline V gene sequence: CDR1 SEHNR, CDR2 FQNEAQ (reference sequence). The CDR3 region is CASSFGGGGQPQHF. As DNA, the CDR3 is TGTGCCAGCAGCTTTGGCGGGGGCGGTCAGCCCCAGCATTTT. Filled out from reference TRBV7-9 and TRBJ1-5, the complete variable domain reads DTGVSQNPRHKITKRGQNVTFRCDPISEHNRLYWYRQTLGQGPEFLTYFQNEAQLEKSRLLSDRFSAERPKGSFSTLEIQRTEQGDSAMYLCASSFGGGGQPQHFGDGTRLSIL.

This chain uses TRBV6-1 with TRBJ1-2; the D gene is possibly TRBD1 (5 bases). Trimming took 10 bases from V and 5 from J, leaving 17 bases between them. Per the germline V gene, CDR1 is MNHNS and CDR2 is SASEGT. The CDR3 runs to 13 residues. In DNA, the CDR3 is TGTGCCACTAACTCTGGGGGATATTATGGCTACACCTTC. This gives the protein CATNSGGYYGYTF.

CDR3 in amino acids: CSASRVTEAFF. In DNA form, the CDR3 reads TGCAGTGCTAGTCGGGTAACTGAAGCTTTCTTT. V usage is TRBV20-1 and J usage is TRBJ1-1; D call uncertain. Looked up from germline, CDR1 is DFQATT and CDR2 is SNEGSKA (reference sequence). Trimming removed 3 bases from V and 5 bases from J, with 7 bases in between. The CDR3 totals 11 residues.